Sequencing of this TCR beta chain was carried out in a study of CD4 T cells in relation to SARS-CoV-2 and coronaviruses. On this clone: Its antigen is currently unknown.

Germline trimming cut 6 bases from V and 2 bases from J; bases unmatched to any gene: 15. The CDR3 length is 17 residues. From germline, CDR1 is SGHRS and CDR2 YFSETQ. The data were produced by immunoSEQ multiplex PCR, yet TCRdb's version contains in-frame clones alone and is incomplete. This table has some 35,000 clones, roughly 85% appearing once. The rearrangement joins TRBV5-1 to TRBJ2-3, with 7 bases aligning to TRBD2. The sequence was collected from an adult with COVID-19. Sequencing used naive CD4+ T cells from PBMCs, cultured in vitro. Stated subset: naive CD4+ T cells isolated by negative enrichment. The DNA for the CDR3 is TGCGCCAGCACCCTGGGCCCTGGCGGGAGAGACACAGATACGCAGTATTTT. Translation gives CASTLGPGGRDTDTQYF. Filled out from reference TRBV5-1 and TRBJ2-3, the complete variable domain reads KAGVTQTPRYLIKTRGQQVTLSCSPISGHRSVSWYQQTPGQGLQFLFEYFSETQRNKGNFPGRFSGRQFSNSRSEMNVSTLELGDSALYLCASTLGPGGRDTDTQYFGPGTRLTVL.